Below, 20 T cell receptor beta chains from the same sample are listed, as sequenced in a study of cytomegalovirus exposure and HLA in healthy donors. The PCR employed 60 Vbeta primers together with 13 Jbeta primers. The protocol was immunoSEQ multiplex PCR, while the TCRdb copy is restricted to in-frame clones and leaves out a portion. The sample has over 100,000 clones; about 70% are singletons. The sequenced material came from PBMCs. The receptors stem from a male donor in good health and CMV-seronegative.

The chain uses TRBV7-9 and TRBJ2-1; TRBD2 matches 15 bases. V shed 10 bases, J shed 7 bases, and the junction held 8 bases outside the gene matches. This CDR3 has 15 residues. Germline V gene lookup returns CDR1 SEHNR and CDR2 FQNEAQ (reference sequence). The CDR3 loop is CAIFGGLAGGNEQFF. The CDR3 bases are TGTGCCATCTTCGGGGGACTAGCGGGGGGAAATGAGCAGTTCTTC. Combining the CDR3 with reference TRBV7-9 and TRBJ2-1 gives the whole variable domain DTGVSQNPRHKITKRGQNVTFRCDPISEHNRLYWYRQTLGQGPEFLTYFQNEAQLEKSRLLSDRFSAERPKGSFSTLEIQRTEQGDSAMYLCAIFGGLAGGNEQFFGPGTRLTVL.

The DNA for the CDR3 is TGTGCCAGCTCACCACTCGGGACCACCCCCGGGACTTTTACCTACGAGCAGTACTTC. Its protein is CASSPLGTTPGTFTYEQYF. The rearrangement uses TRBV18 and TRBJ2-7, with D perhaps matching TRBD2 (6 bases). Germline V gives CDR1 KGHSH, CDR2 LQKENI. Trimming shortened V by 1 base and J by 2 bases, and 24 bases separated the two germline ends. The CDR3 runs to 19 residues.

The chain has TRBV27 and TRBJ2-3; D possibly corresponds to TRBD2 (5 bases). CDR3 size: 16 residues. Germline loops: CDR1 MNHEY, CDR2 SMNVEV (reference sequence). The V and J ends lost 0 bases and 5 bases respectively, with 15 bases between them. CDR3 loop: CASSLSGYSGGDTQYF. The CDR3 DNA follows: TGTGCCAGCAGTTTATCGGGCTATAGTGGAGGAGATACGCAGTATTTT.

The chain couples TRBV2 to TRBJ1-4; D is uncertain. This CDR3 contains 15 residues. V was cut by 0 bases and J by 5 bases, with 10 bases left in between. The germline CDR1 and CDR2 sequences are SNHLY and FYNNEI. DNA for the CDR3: TGTGCCAGCAGTGAAGCGGGCGTCCGAAATGAAAAACTGTTTTTT. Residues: CASSEAGVRNEKLFF.

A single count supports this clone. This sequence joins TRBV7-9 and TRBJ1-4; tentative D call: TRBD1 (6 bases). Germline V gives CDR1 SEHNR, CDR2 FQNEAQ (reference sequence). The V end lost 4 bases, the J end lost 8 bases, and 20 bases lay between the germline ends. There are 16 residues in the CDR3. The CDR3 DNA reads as TGTGCCAGCAGCTCGACGGAAGGGGGTTTAAGAGAAAAACTGTTTTTT. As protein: CASSSTEGGLREKLFF.

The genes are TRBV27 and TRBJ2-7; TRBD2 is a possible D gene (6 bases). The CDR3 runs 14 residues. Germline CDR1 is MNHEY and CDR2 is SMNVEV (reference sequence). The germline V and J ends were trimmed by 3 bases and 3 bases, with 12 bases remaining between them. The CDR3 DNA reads TGTGCCAGCAGTTTGAAACGGGGGAGCTACGAGCAGTACTTC. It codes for CASSLKRGSYEQYF.

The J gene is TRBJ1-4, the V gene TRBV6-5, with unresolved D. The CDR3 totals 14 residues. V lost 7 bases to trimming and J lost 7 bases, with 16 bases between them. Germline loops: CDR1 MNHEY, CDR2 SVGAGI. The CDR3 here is CASTRGLRSEKLFF. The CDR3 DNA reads TGTGCCAGCACGCGAGGGTTGAGAAGTGAAAAACTGTTTTTT.

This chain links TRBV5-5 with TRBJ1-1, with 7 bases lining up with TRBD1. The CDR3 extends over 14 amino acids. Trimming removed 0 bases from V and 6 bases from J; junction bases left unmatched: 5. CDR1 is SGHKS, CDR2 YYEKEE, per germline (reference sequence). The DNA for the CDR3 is TGTGCCAGCAGCTTGGCCATTGACAGGGCTGAAGCTTTCTTT. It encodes CASSLAIDRAEAFF.

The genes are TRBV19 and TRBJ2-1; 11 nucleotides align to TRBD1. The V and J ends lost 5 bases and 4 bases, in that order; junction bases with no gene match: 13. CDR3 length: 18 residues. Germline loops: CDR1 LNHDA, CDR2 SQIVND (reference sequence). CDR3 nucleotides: TGTGCCAGTAGTGACCCCCCCACCGGGACAGGGGGATACAATGAGCAGTTCTTC. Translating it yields CASSDPPTGTGGYNEQFF.

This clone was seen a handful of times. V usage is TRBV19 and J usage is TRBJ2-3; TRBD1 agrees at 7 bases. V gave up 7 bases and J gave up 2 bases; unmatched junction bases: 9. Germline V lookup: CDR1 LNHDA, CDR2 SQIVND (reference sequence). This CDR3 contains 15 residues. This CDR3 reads CASTQQGSLTDTQYF. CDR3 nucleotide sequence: TGTGCCAGTACCCAACAGGGGTCACTCACAGATACGCAGTATTTT.

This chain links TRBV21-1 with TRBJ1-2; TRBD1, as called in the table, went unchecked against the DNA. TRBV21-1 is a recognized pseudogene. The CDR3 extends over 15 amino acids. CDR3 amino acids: CATDRDYEEDYGYTF. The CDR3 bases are TGTGCCACTGACAGGGATTATGAGGAGGACTATGGCTACACCTTC.

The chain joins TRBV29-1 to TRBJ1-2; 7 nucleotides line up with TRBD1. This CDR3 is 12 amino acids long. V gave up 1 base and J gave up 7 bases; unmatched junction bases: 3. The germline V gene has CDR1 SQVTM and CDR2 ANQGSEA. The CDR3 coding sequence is TGCAGCGTTGAAGGGCAGGGGGGTGGCTACACCTTC. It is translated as CSVEGQGGGYTF.

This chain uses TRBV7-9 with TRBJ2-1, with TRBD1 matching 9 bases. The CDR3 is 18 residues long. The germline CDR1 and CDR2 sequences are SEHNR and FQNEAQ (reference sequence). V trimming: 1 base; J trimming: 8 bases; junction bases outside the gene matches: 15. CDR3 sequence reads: CASSLVEMRGTGPHEQFF. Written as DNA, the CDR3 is TGTGCCAGCAGCTTAGTGGAAATGAGGGGGACAGGGCCTCATGAGCAGTTCTTC.

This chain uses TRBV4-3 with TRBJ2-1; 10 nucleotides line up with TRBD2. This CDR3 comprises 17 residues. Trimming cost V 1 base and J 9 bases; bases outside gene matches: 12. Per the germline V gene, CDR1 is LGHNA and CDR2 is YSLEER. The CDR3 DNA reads TGCGCCAGCAGCCAAGTTGATGGTCTAGCGGGAGCAGGTGAGCAGTTCTTC. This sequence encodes CASSQVDGLAGAGEQFF.

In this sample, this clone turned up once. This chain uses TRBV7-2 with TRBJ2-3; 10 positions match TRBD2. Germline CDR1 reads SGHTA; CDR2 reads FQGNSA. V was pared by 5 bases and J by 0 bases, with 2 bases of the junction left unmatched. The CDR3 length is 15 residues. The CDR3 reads CASSLSGRSTDTQYF. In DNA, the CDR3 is TGTGCCAGCAGCCTTAGCGGGAGGAGCACAGATACGCAGTATTTT.

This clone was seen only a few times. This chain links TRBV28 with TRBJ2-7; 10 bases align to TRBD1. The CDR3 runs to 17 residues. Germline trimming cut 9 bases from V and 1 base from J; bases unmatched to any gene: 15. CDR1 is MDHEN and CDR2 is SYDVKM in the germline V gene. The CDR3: CARPISRDRGLSYEQYF. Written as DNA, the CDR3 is TGTGCCAGGCCCATTTCCCGAGACAGGGGGCTTTCCTACGAGCAGTACTTC.

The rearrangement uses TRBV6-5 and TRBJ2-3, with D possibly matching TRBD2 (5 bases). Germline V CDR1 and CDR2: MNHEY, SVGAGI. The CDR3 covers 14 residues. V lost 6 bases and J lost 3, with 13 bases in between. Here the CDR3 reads CASSRTDSTDTQYF. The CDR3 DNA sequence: TGTGCCAGCAGCCGGACGGACTCAACAGATACGCAGTATTTT.

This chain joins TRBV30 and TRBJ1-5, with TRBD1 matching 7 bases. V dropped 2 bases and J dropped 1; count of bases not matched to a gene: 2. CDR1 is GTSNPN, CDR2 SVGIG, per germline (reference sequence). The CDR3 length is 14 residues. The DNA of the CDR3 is TGTGCCTGGAGTAAGGGGGCCAGCAATCAGCCCCAGCATTTT. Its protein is CAWSKGASNQPQHF.

In nucleotides, the CDR3 is TGTGCCAGCAGCTCCCCAGGGGATGAGCAGTTCTTC. Its protein product is CASSSPGDEQFF. This chain connects TRBV7-9 to TRBJ2-1; the D gene is possibly TRBD1 (6 bases). This CDR3 is 12 amino acids long. The germline gives CDR1 SEHNR, CDR2 FQNEAQ (reference sequence). V was cut by 4 bases and J by 8 bases, with 9 bases left in between.

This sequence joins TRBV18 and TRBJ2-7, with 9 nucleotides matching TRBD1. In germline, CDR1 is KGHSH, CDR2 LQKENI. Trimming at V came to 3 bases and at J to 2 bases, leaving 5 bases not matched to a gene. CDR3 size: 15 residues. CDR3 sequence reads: CASSPLDRGTYEQYF. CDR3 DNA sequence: TGTGCCAGCTCACCGCTGGACAGGGGTACCTACGAGCAGTACTTC.